This record concerns one T cell receptor (beta chain) sequence. Its antigen remains unidentified. The sample is drawn from a study of T cell responses to AZD1222 COVID-19 vaccine. The CDR3 contains 14 residues. V lost 5 bases and J 2 bases, leaving 12 bases between the germline ends. From germline, CDR1 is SEHNR and CDR2 FQNEAQ (reference sequence). Whole-study findings and limits: Vaccine-associated CD4 TCRs spanned spike, dominant at 160-218 and 743-854. Every sample of the repertoires postdated the peak T cell response. There were mostly white British donors and more females than males, and clonal diversity was possibly underestimated. Epitopes outside B.1.351 and B.1.1.7 mutated regions reportedly drew nearly half of spike TCRs.

Using immunoSEQ multiplex PCR, the repertoire was profiled, and TCRdb retains in-frame clones only, with some absent. The sample comprises approximately 140,000 clones, around 90% of which are singletons, and about 3% rests with the top ten. This material consisted of peripheral blood, taken on day 0 of MenACWY control vaccination. The chain uses TRBV7-9 and TRBJ1-2, with D possibly being TRBD1 (5 bases). The source is an adult in good health. CDR3 region: CASSADTANYGYTF. CDR3 coding DNA: TGTGCCAGCAGCGCGGACACAGCCAACTATGGCTACACCTTC. The whole variable domain, remainder taken from reference TRBV7-9 and TRBJ1-2, is DTGVSQNPRHKITKRGQNVTFRCDPISEHNRLYWYRQTLGQGPEFLTYFQNEAQLEKSRLLSDRFSAERPKGSFSTLEIQRTEQGDSAMYLCASSADTANYGYTFGSGTRLTVV.